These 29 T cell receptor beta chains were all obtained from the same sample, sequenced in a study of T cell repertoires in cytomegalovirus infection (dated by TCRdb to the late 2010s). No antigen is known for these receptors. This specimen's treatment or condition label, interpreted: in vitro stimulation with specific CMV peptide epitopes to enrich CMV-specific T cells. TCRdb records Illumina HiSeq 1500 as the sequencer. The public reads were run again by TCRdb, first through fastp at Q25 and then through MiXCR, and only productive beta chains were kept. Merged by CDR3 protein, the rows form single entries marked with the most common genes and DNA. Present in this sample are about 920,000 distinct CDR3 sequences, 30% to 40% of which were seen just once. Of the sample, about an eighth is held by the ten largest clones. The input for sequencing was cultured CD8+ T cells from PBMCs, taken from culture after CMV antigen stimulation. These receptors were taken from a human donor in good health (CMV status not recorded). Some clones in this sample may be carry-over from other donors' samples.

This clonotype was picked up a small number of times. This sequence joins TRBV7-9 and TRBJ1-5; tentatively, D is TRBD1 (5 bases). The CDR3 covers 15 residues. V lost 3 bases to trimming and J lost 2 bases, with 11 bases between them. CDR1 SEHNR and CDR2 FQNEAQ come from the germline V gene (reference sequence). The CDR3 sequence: CASSFSGAGNQPQHF. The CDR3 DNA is TGTGCCAGCAGCTTTTCTGGGGCGGGCAATCAGCCCCAGCATTTT.

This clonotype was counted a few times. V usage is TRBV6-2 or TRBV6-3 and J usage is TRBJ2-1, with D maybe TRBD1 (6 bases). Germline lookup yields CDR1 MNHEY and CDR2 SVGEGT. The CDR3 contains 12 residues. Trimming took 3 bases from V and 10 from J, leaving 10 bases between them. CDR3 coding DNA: TGTGCCAGCAGTTATTCAGACAGGGAGCAGTTCTTC. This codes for CASSYSDREQFF.

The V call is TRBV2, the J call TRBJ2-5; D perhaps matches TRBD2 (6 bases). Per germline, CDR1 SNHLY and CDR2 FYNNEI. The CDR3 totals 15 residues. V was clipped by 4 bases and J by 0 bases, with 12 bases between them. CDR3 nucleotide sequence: TGTGCCAGCAGTGGACTAGTCCTGTACCAAGAGACCCAGTACTTC. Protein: CASSGLVLYQETQYF.

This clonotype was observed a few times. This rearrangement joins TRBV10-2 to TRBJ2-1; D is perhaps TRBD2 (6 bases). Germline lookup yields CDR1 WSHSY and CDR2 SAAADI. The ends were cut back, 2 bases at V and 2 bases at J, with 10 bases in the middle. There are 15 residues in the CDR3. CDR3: CASSENLAAYNEQFF. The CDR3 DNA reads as TGCGCCAGCAGTGAGAACTTAGCGGCCTACAATGAGCAGTTCTTC.

The CDR3 DNA follows: TGTGCCAGCAGTCCCAGGGAAGGTGAAAAACTGTTTTTT. It translates to CASSPREGEKLFF. The genes are TRBV6-6 and TRBJ1-4, with D maybe TRBD1 (5 bases). CDR1 is MNHNY and CDR2 is SVGAGI in the germline V gene (reference sequence). The germline V and J ends were trimmed by 5 bases and 7 bases, with 11 bases remaining between them. There are 13 residues in the CDR3.

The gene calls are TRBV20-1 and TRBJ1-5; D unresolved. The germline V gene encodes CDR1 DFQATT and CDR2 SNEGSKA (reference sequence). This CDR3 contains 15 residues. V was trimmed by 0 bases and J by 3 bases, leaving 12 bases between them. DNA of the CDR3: TGCAGTGCTAGAGATCTAGCGGACTACAATCAGCCCCAGCATTTT. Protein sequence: CSARDLADYNQPQHF.

The CDR3 DNA reads as TGTGCCAGCAGCTTAGCGGACAAGGGGGAAGAGACCCAGTACTTC. Amino acids: CASSLADKGEETQYF. The V gene is TRBV7-9, the J gene TRBJ2-5; perhaps TRBD1 as D (6 bases). This CDR3 is 15 amino acids long. The V gene's germline CDR1 is SEHNR and CDR2 FQNEAQ (reference sequence). Between the trimmed V and J ends, which lost 0 bases and 3 bases, there was a span of 11 bases.

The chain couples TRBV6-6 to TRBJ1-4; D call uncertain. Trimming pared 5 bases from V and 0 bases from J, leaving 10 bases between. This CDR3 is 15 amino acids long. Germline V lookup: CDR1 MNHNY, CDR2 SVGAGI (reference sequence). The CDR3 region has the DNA TGTGCCAGCAGTAAAATCACGGCAACTAATGAAAAACTGTTTTTT. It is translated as CASSKITATNEKLFF.

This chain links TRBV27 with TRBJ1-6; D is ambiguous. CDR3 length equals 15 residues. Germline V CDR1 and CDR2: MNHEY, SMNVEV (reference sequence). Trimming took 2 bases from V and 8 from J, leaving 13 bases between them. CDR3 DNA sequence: TGTGCCAGCAGTTTAAATAGCTGGGAGGATTCACCCCTCCACTTT. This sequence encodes CASSLNSWEDSPLHF.

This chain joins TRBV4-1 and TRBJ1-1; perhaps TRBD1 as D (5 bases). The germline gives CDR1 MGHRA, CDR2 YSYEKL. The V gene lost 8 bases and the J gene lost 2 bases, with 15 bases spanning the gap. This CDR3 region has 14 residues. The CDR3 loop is CASSNSQGNTEAFF. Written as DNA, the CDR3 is TGCGCCAGCTCAAACTCGCAGGGAAACACTGAAGCTTTCTTT.

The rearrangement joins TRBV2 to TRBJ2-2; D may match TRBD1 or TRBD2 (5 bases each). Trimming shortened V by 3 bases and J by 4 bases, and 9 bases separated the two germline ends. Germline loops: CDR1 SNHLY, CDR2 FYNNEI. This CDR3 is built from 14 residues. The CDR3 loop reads CASSEGTATGELFF. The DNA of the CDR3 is TGTGCCAGCAGTGAGGGGACGGCCACCGGGGAGCTGTTTTTT.

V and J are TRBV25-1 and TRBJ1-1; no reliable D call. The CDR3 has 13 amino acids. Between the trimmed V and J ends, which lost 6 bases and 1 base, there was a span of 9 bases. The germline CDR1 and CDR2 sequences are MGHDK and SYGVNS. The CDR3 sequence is CASRVSKNTEAFF. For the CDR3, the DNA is TGTGCCAGCAGGGTATCCAAGAACACTGAAGCTTTCTTT.

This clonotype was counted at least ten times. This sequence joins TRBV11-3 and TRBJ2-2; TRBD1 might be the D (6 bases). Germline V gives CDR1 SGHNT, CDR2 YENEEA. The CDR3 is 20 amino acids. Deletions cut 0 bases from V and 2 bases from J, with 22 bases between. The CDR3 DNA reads TGTGCCAGCAGCTTAGACCCAATAGTGCTAGGGGGAGAAAACACCGGGGAGCTGTTTTTT. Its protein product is CASSLDPIVLGGENTGELFF.

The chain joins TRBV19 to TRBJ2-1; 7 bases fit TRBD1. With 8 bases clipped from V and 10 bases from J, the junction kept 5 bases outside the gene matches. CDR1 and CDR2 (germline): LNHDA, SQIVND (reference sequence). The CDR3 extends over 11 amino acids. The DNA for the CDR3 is TGTGCCAGTGAGGTGACAGGGGAGCAGTTCTTC. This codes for CASEVTGEQFF.

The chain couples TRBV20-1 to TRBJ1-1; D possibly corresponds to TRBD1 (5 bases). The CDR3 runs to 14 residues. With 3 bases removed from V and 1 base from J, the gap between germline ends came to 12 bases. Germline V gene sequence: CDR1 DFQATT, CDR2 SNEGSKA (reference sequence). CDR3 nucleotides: TGCAGTGCTAGTAGGGGAGACTCGAACACTGAAGCTTTCTTT. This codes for CSASRGDSNTEAFF.

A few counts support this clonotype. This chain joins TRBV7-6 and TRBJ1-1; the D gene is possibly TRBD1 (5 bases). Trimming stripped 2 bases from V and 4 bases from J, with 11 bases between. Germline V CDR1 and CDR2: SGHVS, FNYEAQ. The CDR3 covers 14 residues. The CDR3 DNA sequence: TGTGCCAGCAGCTTACTAGGGGAAAGCACTGAAGCTTTCTTT. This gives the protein CASSLLGESTEAFF.

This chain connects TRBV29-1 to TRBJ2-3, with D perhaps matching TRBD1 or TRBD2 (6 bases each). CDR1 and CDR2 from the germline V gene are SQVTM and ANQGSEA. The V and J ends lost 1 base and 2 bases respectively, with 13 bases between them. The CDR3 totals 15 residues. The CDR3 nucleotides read TGCAGCGTTGAAGGGGGGGCAGGCACCACAGATACGCAGTATTTT. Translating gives CSVEGGAGTTDTQYF.

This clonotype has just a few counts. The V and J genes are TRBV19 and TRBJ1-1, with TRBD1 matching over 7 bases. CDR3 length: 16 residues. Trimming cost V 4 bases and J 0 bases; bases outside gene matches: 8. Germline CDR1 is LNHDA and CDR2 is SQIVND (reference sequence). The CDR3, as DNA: TGTGCCAGTAGTAACCCGGGCAGGGGGATGAACACTGAAGCTTTCTTT. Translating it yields CASSNPGRGMNTEAFF.

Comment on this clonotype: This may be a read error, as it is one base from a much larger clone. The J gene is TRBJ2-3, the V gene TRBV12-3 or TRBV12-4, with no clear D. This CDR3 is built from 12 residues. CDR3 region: CVSTHSTDTQYF. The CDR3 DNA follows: TGTGTCAGCACCCACAGCACAGATACGCAGTATTTT.

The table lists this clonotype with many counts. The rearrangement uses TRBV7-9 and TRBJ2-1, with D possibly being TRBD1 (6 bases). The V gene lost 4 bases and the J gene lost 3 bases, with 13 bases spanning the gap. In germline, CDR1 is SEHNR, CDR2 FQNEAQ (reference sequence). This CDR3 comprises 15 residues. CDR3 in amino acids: CASSSTGSDYNEQFF. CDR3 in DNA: TGTGCCAGCAGCTCTACAGGGTCTGACTACAATGAGCAGTTCTTC.

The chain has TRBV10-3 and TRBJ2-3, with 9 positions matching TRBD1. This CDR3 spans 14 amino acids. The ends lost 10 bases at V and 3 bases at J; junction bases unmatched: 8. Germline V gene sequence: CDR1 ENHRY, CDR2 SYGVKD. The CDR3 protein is CATSGQGETDTQYF. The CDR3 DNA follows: TGTGCCACTTCGGGACAGGGAGAGACAGATACGCAGTATTTT.

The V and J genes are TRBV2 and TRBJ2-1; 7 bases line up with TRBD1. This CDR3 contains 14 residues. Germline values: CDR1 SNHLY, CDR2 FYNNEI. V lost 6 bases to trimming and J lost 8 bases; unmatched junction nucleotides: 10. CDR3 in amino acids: CASRSLRDSYEQFF. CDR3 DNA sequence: TGTGCCAGCAGAAGTCTCCGGGACAGCTATGAGCAGTTCTTC.

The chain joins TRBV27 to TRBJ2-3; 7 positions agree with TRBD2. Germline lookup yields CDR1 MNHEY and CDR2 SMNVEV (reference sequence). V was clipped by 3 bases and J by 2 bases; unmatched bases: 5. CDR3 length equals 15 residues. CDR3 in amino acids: CASSLRERTTDTQYF. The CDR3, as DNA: TGTGCCAGCAGTTTGCGGGAGCGGACCACAGATACGCAGTATTTT.

This chain's CDR3 is CASSLVSPNTEAFF. The CDR3 region has the DNA TGTGCCAGCAGCTTAGTGAGCCCTAACACTGAAGCTTTCTTT. This chain connects TRBV13 to TRBJ1-1; D is unresolved. Trimming stripped 1 base from V and 2 bases from J, with 8 bases between. The CDR3 is 14 amino acids. Germline values: CDR1 PRHDT, CDR2 FYEKMQ (reference sequence). Supplemented by reference TRBV13 and TRBJ1-1, the full variable domain reads AAGVIQSPRHLIKEKRETATLKCYPIPRHDTVYWYQQGPGQDPQFLISFYEKMQSDKGSIPDRFSAQQFSDYHSELNMSSLELGDSALYFCASSLVSPNTEAFFGQGTRLTVV.

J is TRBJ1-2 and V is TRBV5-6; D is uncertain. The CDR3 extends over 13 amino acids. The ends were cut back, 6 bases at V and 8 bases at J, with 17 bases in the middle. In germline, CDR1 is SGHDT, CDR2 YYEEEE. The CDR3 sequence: CASIDRVEWGYTF. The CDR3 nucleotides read TGTGCCAGCATCGATAGGGTAGAATGGGGCTACACCTTC.

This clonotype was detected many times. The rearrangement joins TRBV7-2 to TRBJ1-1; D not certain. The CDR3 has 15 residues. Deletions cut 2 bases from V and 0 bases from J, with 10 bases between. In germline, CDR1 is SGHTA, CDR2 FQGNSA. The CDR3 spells CASSLKDGMNTEAFF. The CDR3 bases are TGTGCCAGCAGCTTAAAGGACGGCATGAACACTGAAGCTTTCTTT.

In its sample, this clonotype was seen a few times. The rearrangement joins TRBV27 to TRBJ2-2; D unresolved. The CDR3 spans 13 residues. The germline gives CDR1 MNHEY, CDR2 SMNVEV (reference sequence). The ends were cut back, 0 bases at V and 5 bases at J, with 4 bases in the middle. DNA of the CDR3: TGTGCCAGCAGTTTATCAAAAACCGGGGAGCTGTTTTTT. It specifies CASSLSKTGELFF.

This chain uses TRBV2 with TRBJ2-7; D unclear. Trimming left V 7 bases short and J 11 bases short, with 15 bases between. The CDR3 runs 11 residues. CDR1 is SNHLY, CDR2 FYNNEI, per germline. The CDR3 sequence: CASIRVSKEYF. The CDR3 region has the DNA TGTGCCAGCATTAGGGTTTCGAAGGAGTACTTC.

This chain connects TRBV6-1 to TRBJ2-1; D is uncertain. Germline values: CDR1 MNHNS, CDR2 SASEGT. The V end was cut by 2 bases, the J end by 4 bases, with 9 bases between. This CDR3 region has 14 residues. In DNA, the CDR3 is TGTGCCAGCAGTGAACCCGGCAGATACAATGAGCAGTTCTTC. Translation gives CASSEPGRYNEQFF.